These T cell receptor beta chains were read from a single sample in a study of shared clonotypes between healthy human individuals. The protocol was immunoSEQ multiplex PCR, while the TCRdb copy is restricted to in-frame clones and leaves out a portion. The data contain approximately 1.9 million clones, around 95% of them singletons. Sequenced sample: naive CD8+ T cells from PBMCs. The receptors shown here come from a man aged 18 to 35 in good health. Some clones in this sample may be carry-over from other donors' samples. The CDR3 runs from the conserved cysteine through the conserved F or W. Fields, in order: D gene, J gene, V gene, clone size, CDR3 DNA, CDR3 protein. A D gene is named only where the DNA matches it firmly. A clone size is listed for some rows: how often the clone was seen (once, few, many), or a class if it is expanded.

D gene: .
J gene: TRBJ2-5
V gene: TRBV29-1
clone size: once
CDR3 DNA: TGCAGCGTTCAGGGTATGCTCGCGGCCCAGTACTTC
CDR3 protein: CSVQGMLAAQYF

D gene: .
J gene: TRBJ2-1
V gene: TRBV10-2
clone size: .
CDR3 DNA: TGCGCCAGCAGTGAGGACAGGATTGTTACAGAGCAGTTCTTC
CDR3 protein: CASSEDRIVTEQFF

D gene: .
J gene: TRBJ2-1
V gene: TRBV9
clone size: .
CDR3 DNA: TGTGCCAGCAGCGTAGCCAGGACGGGGCTCAATGAGCAGTTCTTC
CDR3 protein: CASSVARTGLNEQFF

D gene: .
J gene: TRBJ1-5
V gene: TRBV21-1
clone size: .
CDR3 DNA: TGTGCCAGCAGCAAAGGGCGACAGGGGGGTATTCAGCCCCAGCATTTT
CDR3 protein: CASSKGRQGGIQPQHF

D gene: .
J gene: TRBJ2-7
V gene: TRBV7-9
clone size: .
CDR3 DNA: TGTGCCAGCACCCCCCCGGCCGGAGCTACGACCTCCTACGAGCAGTACTTC
CDR3 protein: CASTPPAGATTSYEQYF

D gene: .
J gene: TRBJ2-3
V gene: TRBV6-4
clone size: .
CDR3 DNA: TGTGCCAGCAGTGTGGGCGGGGCGCTCACAGATACGCAGTATTTT
CDR3 protein: CASSVGGALTDTQYF

D gene: .
J gene: TRBJ2-3
V gene: TRBV14
clone size: once
CDR3 DNA: TGTGCCAGCAGCCAAGTCTCAAGGGAGAGATACACAGATACGCAGTATTTT
CDR3 protein: CASSQVSRERYTDTQYF

D gene: .
J gene: TRBJ2-3
V gene: TRBV7-8
clone size: .
CDR3 DNA: TGTGCCAGCAGCTTAGAAGAAGGGATGGGGGACACAGATACGCAGTATTTT
CDR3 protein: CASSLEEGMGDTDTQYF

D gene: TRBD1
J gene: TRBJ2-7
V gene: TRBV9
clone size: once
CDR3 DNA: TGTGCCAGCAGTGAAGGGGACAGGGTCTCCTACGAGCAGTACTTC
CDR3 protein: CASSEGDRVSYEQYF

D gene: .
J gene: TRBJ2-3
V gene: TRBV19
clone size: .
CDR3 DNA: TGTGCCAGTAGCAACCCCCGAGGGGATCTTCCAACTGCAGATACGCAGTATTTT
CDR3 protein: CASSNPRGDLPTADTQYF

D gene: .
J gene: TRBJ2-7
V gene: TRBV5-1
clone size: .
CDR3 DNA: TGCGCCAGCAGCTACGCTCCAGGGGCCTACGAGCAGTACTTC
CDR3 protein: CASSYAPGAYEQYF

D gene: .
J gene: TRBJ2-5
V gene: TRBV27
clone size: .
CDR3 DNA: TGTGCCAGCAGTTTTAAAGGGTTGGACCAAGAGACCCAGTACTTC
CDR3 protein: CASSFKGLDQETQYF

D gene: TRBD1
J gene: TRBJ1-2
V gene: TRBV30
clone size: .
CDR3 DNA: TGTGCCTGGACCGTAAGGGACAGGGTGAACTATGGCTACACCTTC
CDR3 protein: CAWTVRDRVNYGYTF

D gene: .
J gene: TRBJ1-5
V gene: TRBV28
clone size: .
CDR3 DNA: TGTGCCAGCAGTTATGCGTCGCAACATAGCAATCAGCCCCAGCATTTT
CDR3 protein: CASSYASQHSNQPQHF

D gene: .
J gene: TRBJ2-7
V gene: TRBV7-6
clone size: .
CDR3 DNA: TGTGCCAGCAGCTTAAAAGAGGTCTACGAGCAGTACTTC
CDR3 protein: CASSLKEVYEQYF

D gene: TRBD2
J gene: TRBJ2-1
V gene: TRBV28
clone size: .
CDR3 DNA: TGTGCCAGCACCACCTCTGGCGGGAGGCCCTACAATGAGCAGTTCTTC
CDR3 protein: CASTTSGGRPYNEQFF

D gene: TRBD2
J gene: TRBJ2-7
V gene: TRBV10-2
clone size: .
CDR3 DNA: TGCGCCAGCAGTGAGTCGAAGACTAGCGGGTTCGGCGAGCAGTACTTC
CDR3 protein: CASSESKTSGFGEQYF

D gene: .
J gene: TRBJ1-1
V gene: TRBV29-1
clone size: .
CDR3 DNA: TGCAGCCATGGGGGGGCGTACACTGAAGCTTTCTTT
CDR3 protein: CSHGGAYTEAFF

D gene: TRBD2
J gene: TRBJ2-1
V gene: TRBV7-6
clone size: .
CDR3 DNA: TGTGCCAGCAGCCTCGGGACTAGCGGGAGTTTCGATGAGCAGTTCTTC
CDR3 protein: CASSLGTSGSFDEQFF

D gene: .
J gene: TRBJ2-7
V gene: TRBV4-1
clone size: once
CDR3 DNA: TGCGCCAGCAGCCAAGGGACCTGGGATAACGAGCAGTACTTC
CDR3 protein: CASSQGTWDNEQYF

D gene: .
J gene: TRBJ2-5
V gene: TRBV7-9
clone size: .
CDR3 DNA: TGTGCCAGCAGCCGAATCACACTTTACCAAGAGACCCAGTACTTC
CDR3 protein: CASSRITLYQETQYF

D gene: .
J gene: TRBJ1-2
V gene: TRBV7-9
clone size: .
CDR3 DNA: TGTGCCAGCAGCTTAGCGGCAGGCCACTATGGCTACACCTTC
CDR3 protein: CASSLAAGHYGYTF

D gene: .
J gene: TRBJ2-7
V gene: TRBV28
clone size: .
CDR3 DNA: TGTGCCAGCGAAAACGGACTGTCCTCCTACGAGCAGTACTTC
CDR3 protein: CASENGLSSYEQYF

D gene: .
J gene: TRBJ2-1
V gene: TRBV5-8
clone size: .
CDR3 DNA: TGTGCCAGCAGCACGGACGCGAGCTCCTACAATGAGCAGTTCTTC
CDR3 protein: CASSTDASSYNEQFF

D gene: TRBD2
J gene: TRBJ2-2
V gene: TRBV27
clone size: .
CDR3 DNA: TGTGCCAGCAGTCTAATCGGGGGGACCGGGGAGCTGTTTTTT
CDR3 protein: CASSLIGGTGELFF

D gene: .
J gene: TRBJ2-1
V gene: TRBV28
clone size: .
CDR3 DNA: TGTGCCATCTTACGACCCCGGGACTCGGTTGAGCAGTTCTTC
CDR3 protein: CAILRPRDSVEQFF

D gene: .
J gene: TRBJ1-3
V gene: TRBV28
clone size: .
CDR3 DNA: TGTGCCAGCAGTTTGCGCCCGGCTGGAAACACCATATATTTT
CDR3 protein: CASSLRPAGNTIYF

D gene: .
J gene: TRBJ2-7
V gene: TRBV27
clone size: .
CDR3 DNA: TGTGCCAGCAGTTTGACGGAAAACCTCTCCTACGAGCAGTACTTC
CDR3 protein: CASSLTENLSYEQYF

D gene: .
J gene: TRBJ1-2
V gene: TRBV7-9
clone size: .
CDR3 DNA: TGTGCCAGCAGCAAACCGGGACACCTCACCTTTCTCGATGGCTACACCTTC
CDR3 protein: CASSKPGHLTFLDGYTF

D gene: .
J gene: TRBJ2-7
V gene: TRBV7-9
clone size: once
CDR3 DNA: TGTGCCAGCAGCCCCCCTGTCTTGGCCTACGAGCAGTACTTC
CDR3 protein: CASSPPVLAYEQYF

D gene: .
J gene: TRBJ1-2
V gene: TRBV7-9
clone size: .
CDR3 DNA: TGTGCCAGCAGCTTACTGGGAGGCTACACCTTC
CDR3 protein: CASSLLGGYTF

D gene: .
J gene: TRBJ1-1
V gene: TRBV27
clone size: .
CDR3 DNA: TGTGCCAGCAGTTTGGAAGGGTGGAACACTGAAGCTTTCTTT
CDR3 protein: CASSLEGWNTEAFF

D gene: .
J gene: TRBJ1-3
V gene: TRBV19
clone size: .
CDR3 DNA: TGTGCCAGTAGTATGCGACAAGAATCTGGAAACACCATATATTTT
CDR3 protein: CASSMRQESGNTIYF

D gene: .
J gene: TRBJ1-5
V gene: TRBV28
clone size: .
CDR3 DNA: TGTGCCAGCAGTGATGGACGTCCAAAGCATCAGCCCCAGCATTTT
CDR3 protein: CASSDGRPKHQPQHF

D gene: TRBD2
J gene: TRBJ2-3
V gene: TRBV15
clone size: .
CDR3 DNA: TGTGCCACCAGCGAGGGACTAGCGCTACGCACAGATACGCAGTATTTT
CDR3 protein: CATSEGLALRTDTQYF

D gene: .
J gene: TRBJ2-1
V gene: TRBV4-2
clone size: .
CDR3 DNA: TGTGCCAGCAGCCAAGAATCTCTAGGATACGAGGACAATGAGCAGTTCTTC
CDR3 protein: CASSQESLGYEDNEQFF